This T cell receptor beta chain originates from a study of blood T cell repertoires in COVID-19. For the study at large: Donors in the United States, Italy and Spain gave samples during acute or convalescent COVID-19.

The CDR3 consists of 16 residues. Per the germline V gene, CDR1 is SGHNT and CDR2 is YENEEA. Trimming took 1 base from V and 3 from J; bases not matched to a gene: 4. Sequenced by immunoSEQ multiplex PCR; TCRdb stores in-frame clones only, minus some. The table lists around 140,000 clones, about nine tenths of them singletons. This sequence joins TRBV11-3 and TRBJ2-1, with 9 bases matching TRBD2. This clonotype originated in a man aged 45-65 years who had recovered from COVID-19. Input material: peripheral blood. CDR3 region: CASSLGLADSYNEQFF. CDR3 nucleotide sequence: TGTGCCAGCAGCTTAGGACTAGCGGACAGCTACAATGAGCAGTTCTTC.